These 7 T cell receptor beta chains were all obtained from the same sample, sequenced in a study of blood T cell repertoires in COVID-19. Assay used: immunoSEQ multiplex PCR; TCRdb lists only in-frame clones, some missing. The sample consists of some 390,000 clones, about 87% of them appearing once. Sequenced: peripheral blood. The receptors originated from a woman aged 60-75 years with COVID-19, enrolled during active disease.

This clone was counted a single time. This chain connects TRBV5-1 to TRBJ2-3; no clear D. The germline V and J ends were trimmed by 0 bases and 6 bases, with 11 bases remaining between them. CDR3 size: 14 residues. Germline V gene sequence: CDR1 SGHRS, CDR2 YFSETQ. In nucleotides, the CDR3 is TGCGCCAGCAGCTTGGGAGTCGCACAGGATACGCAGTATTTT. Translated, it gives CASSLGVAQDTQYF.

The chain carries TRBV4-2 and TRBJ2-2, with TRBD1 identical over 9 bases. V dropped 0 bases and J dropped 6; count of bases not matched to a gene: 5. In germline, CDR1 is LGHNA, CDR2 YNFKEQ. The CDR3 is 16 residues long. The CDR3 coding sequence is TGTGCCAGCAGCCAAGAGACAGGGGGGAAATCCGGGGAGCTGTTTTTT. Its protein product is CASSQETGGKSGELFF.

The chain has TRBV3-1 (or the pseudogene TRBV3-2) and TRBJ1-4; 11 bases are shared with TRBD1. CDR3 length: 14 amino acids. Germline V lookup: CDR1 LGHDT, CDR2 YNNKEL (reference sequence). Trimming took 4 bases from V and 8 from J; bases not matched to a gene: 3. CDR3 DNA: TGTGCCAGCAGCCTTCGGACAGGGGGCGAAAAACTGTTTTTT. It encodes CASSLRTGGEKLFF.

The chain carries TRBV10-3 and TRBJ2-1, with TRBD1 matching 7 bases. With 6 bases clipped from V and 8 bases from J, the junction kept 4 bases outside the gene matches. CDR1 is ENHRY and CDR2 is SYGVKD in the germline V gene. The CDR3 runs 12 residues. The CDR3 nucleotides are TGTGCCATCAGGACAGGGATGGATGAGCAGTTCTTC. Its protein product is CAIRTGMDEQFF.

The J gene is TRBJ1-2, the V gene TRBV7-8, with 7 bases that match TRBD1. Germline V lookup: CDR1 SGHVS, CDR2 FQNEAQ. The CDR3 has 12 residues. The V gene end was trimmed by 5 bases and the J gene end by 8 bases; junction bases not matched to a gene: 5. The CDR3 spells CASSLRQGGYTF. The CDR3 coding sequence is TGTGCCAGCAGCCTTAGACAGGGAGGCTACACCTTC.

The rearrangement links TRBV7-9 to TRBJ1-3; the match to TRBD1 covers 7 bases. Germline CDR1 reads SEHNR; CDR2 reads FQNEAQ (reference sequence). With 6 bases clipped from V and 2 bases from J, the junction kept 7 bases outside the gene matches. The CDR3 loop spans 15 amino acids. The CDR3 DNA reads TGTGCCAGCAGACGAACAGGGGAGGCTGGAAACACCATATATTTT. This codes for CASRRTGEAGNTIYF.

The chain recombines TRBV3-1 (or the pseudogene TRBV3-2) with TRBJ2-3, with 8 nucleotides matching TRBD2. CDR1 and CDR2 from the germline V gene are LGHDT and YNNKEL (reference sequence). Trimming removed 0 bases from V and 3 bases from J; junction bases left unmatched: 8. CDR3 length equals 17 residues. CDR3 bases: TGTGCCAGCAGCCAAGATCAGGAAGGACTAGCAACAGATACGCAGTATTTT. Amino acid sequence: CASSQDQEGLATDTQYF.